These 29 T cell receptor beta chains originate from one sample sequenced in a study of T cells after yellow fever vaccination (dated by TCRdb to 2018 to 2020). The treatment or condition label here, explained by the study, means: live attenuated yellow fever vaccine strain. Libraries were constructed by 5' RACE. Sequenced using an Illumina NovaSeq 6000. The public reads were reanalyzed by TCRdb: fastp trimming at Q25, MiXCR alignment, in-frame beta chains only. For every CDR3 protein sequence, its rows merge into one entry that carries the most common genes and DNA. A total of some 320,000 distinct CDR3 sequences appear in this sample, roughly 3.9% of them only once. Around 24% of the sample lies in the top ten. The sample was PBMCs, taken 5 days after the yellow fever booster vaccination. These receptors were collected from a man between 18 and 29 years old who received the YFV17D yellow fever vaccine.

The chain couples TRBV4-3 to TRBJ2-1; TRBD2 might be the D (5 bases). CDR1 is LGHNA and CDR2 is YSLEER in the germline V gene. V lost 0 bases and J 5 bases, leaving 11 bases between the germline ends. The CDR3 contains 15 residues. CDR3 sequence (DNA): TGCGCCAGCAGCCAAGAGTGGACTTTCCACAATGAGCAGTTCTTC. Translation gives CASSQEWTFHNEQFF.

This clonotype was observed a handful of times. The chain combines TRBV27 with TRBJ1-3; D not certain. The CDR3 consists of 12 residues. Trimming left V 6 bases short and J 8 bases short, with 11 bases between. CDR1 MNHEY and CDR2 SMNVEV come from the germline V gene (reference sequence). CDR3 loop: CASRGVGDTIYF. CDR3 in DNA: TGTGCCAGCAGGGGCGTTGGGGACACCATATATTTT.

There are many counts of this clonotype. V and J are TRBV29-1 and TRBJ2-3, with D perhaps TRBD1 (6 bases). Germline CDR1 and CDR2: SQVTM and ANQGSEA. The CDR3 spans 15 residues. Trimming removed 3 bases from V and 2 bases from J, with 15 bases in between. CDR3 residues: CSVEPGAPSTDTQYF. As DNA, the CDR3 is TGCAGCGTTGAGCCAGGGGCCCCCTCCACAGATACGCAGTATTTT.

The chain employs TRBV20-1 and TRBJ2-7; 9 nucleotides align to TRBD1. This CDR3 has 13 residues. Trimming took 4 bases from V and 5 from J; bases not matched to a gene: 6. Looked up from germline, CDR1 is DFQATT and CDR2 is SNEGSKA (reference sequence). CDR3 residues: CSAIRDRVNEQYV. Here the CDR3 DNA reads TGCAGTGCTATCCGGGACAGGGTAAACGAGCAGTACGTC.

V and J are TRBV7-9 and TRBJ2-5, with a possible D match to TRBD1 (6 bases). The CDR3 contains 20 residues. Deletions cut 5 bases from V and 0 bases from J, with 28 bases between. Germline lookup yields CDR1 SEHNR and CDR2 FQNEAQ (reference sequence). The CDR3, as DNA: TGTGCCAGCAGCCCGGAACCACCTCTTACAGGGTTTAGGTACCAAGAGACCCAGTACTTC. Residues: CASSPEPPLTGFRYQETQYF.

This clonotype showed up many times. The chain is built from TRBV4-1 and TRBJ1-5; no clear D. Germline V gene lookup returns CDR1 MGHRA and CDR2 YSYEKL. The CDR3 is 15 amino acids. Trimming removed 1 base from V and 1 base from J, with 8 bases in between. The CDR3 loop reads CASSQVGSSNQPQHF. In DNA form, the CDR3 reads TGCGCCAGCAGCCAAGTTGGCAGCAGCAATCAGCCCCAGCATTTT.

The chain joins TRBV9 to TRBJ2-2, with D perhaps matching TRBD1 (5 bases). CDR1 is SGDLS and CDR2 is YYNGEE in the germline V gene. V was trimmed by 4 bases and J by 4 bases, leaving 20 bases between them. The CDR3 is made up of 17 amino acids. The CDR3 is CASSPRVRRASTGELFF. The CDR3 DNA is TGTGCCAGCAGCCCTCGAGTTCGCAGGGCGTCCACCGGGGAGCTGTTTTTT.

The CDR3 bases are TGCGCCAGCAGCCAAGTAGGGGGAGCTGGAAACACCATATATTTT. As protein: CASSQVGGAGNTIYF. This chain joins TRBV4-1 and TRBJ1-3; tentatively, D is TRBD1 (6 bases). This CDR3 spans 15 amino acids. Trimming cost V 1 base and J 2 bases, with 9 bases left between them. CDR1 and CDR2 (germline): MGHRA, YSYEKL.

This clonotype was observed at least ten times. The rearrangement joins TRBV11-3 to TRBJ2-2; D call uncertain. The germline gives CDR1 SGHNT, CDR2 YENEEA. The CDR3 is made up of 14 amino acids. The V and J ends lost 0 bases and 3 bases respectively, with 5 bases between them. CDR3 amino acids: CASSLDGHTGELFF. The CDR3 nucleotides are TGTGCCAGCAGCTTAGATGGTCACACCGGGGAGCTGTTTTTT. Drawing the rest from reference TRBV11-3 and TRBJ2-2, the complete variable domain is EAGVVQSPRYKIIEKKQPVAFWCNPISGHNTLYWYLQNLGQGPELLIRYENEEAVDDSQLPKDRFSAERLKGVDSTLKIQPAELGDSAVYLCASSLDGHTGELFFGEGSRLTVL.

This clonotype showed up just a few times. V gene TRBV7-2 combines with J gene TRBJ2-7; TRBD1 is a possible D gene (7 bases). Trimming took 3 bases from V and 0 from J, leaving 15 bases between them. CDR1 and CDR2 from the germline V gene are SGHTA and FQGNSA. The CDR3 sequence is 16 residues long. CDR3 DNA sequence: TGTGCCAGCAGCTTTGGGGGGACAGTTCCCTCCTACGAGCAGTACTTC. Translated, it gives CASSFGGTVPSYEQYF. Variable domain in full (rest from reference TRBV7-2 and TRBJ2-7): GAGVSQSPSNKVTEKGKDVELRCDPISGHTALYWYRQSLGQGLEFLIYFQGNSAPDKSGLPSDRFSAERTGGSVSTLTIQRTQQEDSAVYLCASSFGGTVPSYEQYFGPGTRLTVT.

This clonotype was found a few times. The genes are TRBV5-1 and TRBJ2-5; D is unclear. This CDR3 region has 15 residues. Germline loops: CDR1 SGHRS, CDR2 YFSETQ. V dropped 2 bases and J dropped 4 bases, with 15 bases sitting between them. CDR3 sequence: CASSFQPGYGETQYF. The CDR3 region has the DNA TGCGCCAGCAGCTTCCAGCCGGGCTATGGAGAGACCCAGTACTTC.

The table lists this clonotype with a few counts. It is unclear where the CDR3 begins or ends on the DNA, so no DNA is shown, and the CDR3 is as TCRdb lists it. The chain is built from TRBV7-5 and TRBJ2-2; the table's D call, TRBD1, was not checked against the DNA. TRBV7-5 is a pseudogene segment. Including both end residues, the CDR3 is 18 amino acids long. The CDR3 is CISVPEARGIDTTGELFF.

This clonotype was seen a few times. This chain links TRBV29-1 with TRBJ1-1; no clear D gene. The germline V and J ends were trimmed by 5 bases and 1 base, with 17 bases remaining between them. Germline V CDR1 and CDR2: SQVTM, ANQGSEA. The CDR3 length is 15 residues. The CDR3 sequence: CSVRIPKKQNTEAFF. The CDR3 region has the DNA TGCAGCGTTCGGATCCCAAAAAAACAGAACACTGAAGCTTTCTTT.

A note on this clonotype: This could be a read error, since a much larger clone is one nucleotide away. V is TRBV7-9 and J is TRBJ2-3, with no clear D. Germline V gives CDR1 SEHNR, CDR2 FQNEAQ (reference sequence). CDR3 length: 12 residues. The CDR3 region is CASSESIDTQYF. The CDR3 bases are TGTGCCAGCAGCGAAAGCATAGATACGCAGTATTTT.

This sequence joins TRBV5-1 and TRBJ1-1; D is unclear. V lost 0 bases, J lost 6 bases, and 12 bases lay in between. This CDR3 spans 14 amino acids. Germline-derived CDR1 and CDR2 are SGHRS and YFSETQ. The CDR3 coding sequence is TGCGCCAGCAGCTTGGACAGCCTCGGGGCTGAAGCTTTCTTT. This translates into CASSLDSLGAEAFF. The full variable domain, its missing parts supplied by reference TRBV5-1 and TRBJ1-1, is KAGVTQTPRYLIKTRGQQVTLSCSPISGHRSVSWYQQTPGQGLQFLFEYFSETQRNKGNFPGRFSGRQFSNSRSEMNVSTLELGDSALYLCASSLDSLGAEAFFGQGTRLTVV.

The genes are TRBV20-1 and TRBJ2-3, with a tentative D call TRBD1 (5 bases). Trimming removed 5 bases at V and 13 bases at J, with 16 bases between. Germline-derived CDR1 and CDR2 are DFQATT and SNEGSKA (reference sequence). The CDR3 is 11 residues long. CDR3 coding DNA: TGCAGTGCTCCCTCCAGGGAAAAAAAGTATTTT. Its translation is CSAPSREKKYF.

Only a few counts were recorded for this clonotype. This sequence joins TRBV7-9 and TRBJ2-5, with 10 bases aligning to TRBD1. The V segment lost 5 bases and the J segment 5 bases; nucleotides outside the gene matches: 8. Germline V CDR1 and CDR2: SEHNR, FQNEAQ (reference sequence). The CDR3 length is 15 residues. The CDR3 reads CASSTGTGVRETQYF. The CDR3 region has the DNA TGTGCCAGCAGCACCGGGACAGGGGTACGGGAGACCCAGTACTTC.

In this sample, this clonotype turned up many times. The CDR3 protein is CASSLALDRVTDTQYF. DNA of the CDR3: TGTGCCAGCAGCTTAGCCCTGGACAGGGTGACAGATACGCAGTATTTT. The chain combines TRBV7-6 with TRBJ2-3, with 8 bases that match TRBD1. CDR1 is SGHVS, CDR2 FNYEAQ, per germline. J gave up 3 bases and V 0 bases, and 5 bases lay outside the gene matches. The CDR3 length is 16 residues.

The CDR3 protein is CASSQMGFDTQYF. DNA for the CDR3: TGCGCCAGCAGCCAAATGGGTTTCGATACGCAGTATTTT. The genes are TRBV4-1 and TRBJ2-3; D uncertain. V gave up 2 bases and J gave up 6 bases, with 9 bases separating them. The CDR3 is 13 residues long. CDR1 and CDR2 (germline): MGHRA, YSYEKL.

J is TRBJ1-2 and V is TRBV20-1; D is unresolved. V lost 6 bases and J 3 bases, leaving 14 bases between the germline ends. Germline CDR1 and CDR2: DFQATT and SNEGSKA (reference sequence). The CDR3 runs to 13 residues. The CDR3 loop is CSAPPSGDYGYTF. The CDR3 DNA reads TGCAGTGCGCCGCCTTCCGGGGACTATGGCTACACCTTC.

Many counts were recorded for this clonotype. The chain couples TRBV5-6 to TRBJ2-1, with no clear D. This CDR3 is built from 13 residues. The germline V gene has CDR1 SGHDT and CDR2 YYEEEE. The V gene lost 2 bases and the J gene lost 7 bases, with 10 bases spanning the gap. For the CDR3, the DNA is TGTGCCAGCAGCTTCGGGCTAGTTAATGAGCAGTTCTTC. Translated: CASSFGLVNEQFF.

This clonotype has at least ten counts. The CDR3 reads CASSSGPGANVLTF. In nucleotides, the CDR3 is TGCGCCAGCAGCTCCGGACCCGGGGCCAACGTCCTGACTTTC. V gene TRBV5-1 combines with J gene TRBJ2-6; D call uncertain. Trimming took off 3 bases at V and 4 bases at J, with 8 bases between the two ends. This CDR3 is 14 amino acids long. Germline-derived CDR1 and CDR2 are SGHRS and YFSETQ.

This chain links TRBV7-2 with TRBJ1-4; D is uncertain. V lost 0 bases to trimming and J lost 1 base, with 12 bases between them. This CDR3 spans 17 amino acids. CDR1 is SGHTA, CDR2 FQGNSA, per germline. The chain's CDR3 is CASSLANFRETNEKLFF. The DNA of the CDR3 is TGTGCCAGCAGCTTAGCGAATTTCCGGGAAACTAATGAAAAACTGTTTTTT.

This clonotype has more than one count but fewer than ten. A much larger clonotype is one base distant, so this may be a read error. This chain joins TRBV5-6 and TRBJ2-6; D call uncertain. Germline V gene lookup returns CDR1 SGHDT and CDR2 YYEEEE. V was shortened by 4 bases and J by 0 bases, with 5 bases between the two germline ends. This CDR3 comprises 14 residues. In DNA form, the CDR3 reads TGTGCCAGCAGCCCGACCTCTGGGGCCAACGTCCTGACTTTC. It specifies CASSPTSGANVLTF.

This clonotype has a handful of counts. The chain carries TRBV9 and TRBJ2-7; 11 bases map to TRBD2. Per the germline V gene, CDR1 is SGDLS and CDR2 is YYNGEE. J gave up 2 bases and V 4 bases, and 8 bases lay outside the gene matches. The CDR3 totals 16 residues. The CDR3, as DNA: TGTGCCAGCAGCTCGAGGGGACTAGCGGAACCCTACGAGCAGTACTTC. Its translation: CASSSRGLAEPYEQYF.

In this sample, this clonotype turned up a few times. The chain uses TRBV11-2 and TRBJ1-3; D gene ambiguous. Trimming stripped 0 bases from V and 0 bases from J, with 3 bases between. Germline CDR1 SGHAT, CDR2 FQNNGV. The CDR3 consists of 14 residues. The CDR3 nucleotides are TGTGCCAGCAGCTTAGATTACTCTGGAAACACCATATATTTT. Its protein product is CASSLDYSGNTIYF.

The chain uses TRBV7-6 and TRBJ2-5; TRBD2 matches 7 bases. This CDR3 region has 16 residues. Germline trimming cut 0 bases from V and 3 bases from J; bases unmatched to any gene: 7. CDR1 is SGHVS, CDR2 FNYEAQ, per germline. The CDR3: CASSLALGLAEETQYF. DNA for the CDR3: TGTGCCAGCAGCTTAGCTTTGGGGCTAGCGGAAGAGACCCAGTACTTC.

In regard to this clonotype: Just one base apart from a much larger clone, this may be a read error. The chain recombines TRBV7-2 with TRBJ2-5; no definite D call. V dropped 4 bases and J dropped 5 bases, with 11 bases sitting between them. CDR1 and CDR2 (germline): SGHTA, FQGNSA. This CDR3 comprises 13 residues. CDR3 coding DNA: TGTGCCAGCAGCTATTCCCTCCACGAGACCCAGTACTTC. This gives the protein CASSYSLHETQYF. Together with reference TRBV7-2 and TRBJ2-5, the CDR3 gives the full variable domain: GAGVSQSPSNKVTEKGKDVELRCDPISGHTALYWYRQSLGQGLEFLIYFQGNSAPDKSGLPSDRFSAERTGGSVSTLTIQRTQQEDSAVYLCASSYSLHETQYFGPGTRLLVL.

V and J are TRBV20-1 and TRBJ1-1; TRBD1 might be the D (6 bases). The germline gives CDR1 DFQATT, CDR2 SNEGSKA (reference sequence). This CDR3 has 12 residues. V was pared by 6 bases and J by 8 bases, with 16 bases between. The CDR3 is CSALGTSNEAFF. The CDR3 bases are TGCAGTGCCCTCGGGACAAGTAACGAAGCTTTCTTT.